Listed below are T cell receptor beta chains from one sample, sequenced in a study of shared T cell receptors in the human thymus. The method was immunoSEQ multiplex PCR; TCRdb's version includes in-frame clones alone and lacks a portion of them. The sample has 500,000 to 750,000 clones, roughly 90% seen once. These data also featured in a second study, about human thymus T cells.

Sample: thymocytes. The receptors originated from a boy under three years old with a congenital heart defect. Each CDR3 is given with its conserved first and last residue. Fields, in order: V gene, D gene, clone size, J gene, CDR3 DNA, CDR3 protein. The D gene is left open where the match is weak. A clone size is listed for some rows: how often the clone was seen (once, few, many), or a class if it is expanded.

TRBV28	NA	NA	TRBJ1-3	TGTGCCAGCAGTTTATTATCGGAGTTTGATTTCACTGGAAACACCATATATTTT	CASSLLSEFDFTGNTIYF
TRBV6-1	TRBD2	NA	TRBJ2-7	TGTGCCAGCAGTGCGCGGACTAGCGACTACGAGCAGTACTTC	CASSARTSDYEQYF
TRBV7-2	TRBD2	NA	TRBJ2-7	TGTGCCAGCAGCCCTAATCCTTTTCGCGGGAGCTCCTACGAGCAGTACTTC	CASSPNPFRGSSYEQYF
TRBV7-9	NA	NA	TRBJ2-2	TGTGCCAGCAGCCAGGCCGGGGAGCTGTTTTTT	CASSQAGELFF
TRBV30	TRBD2	NA	TRBJ2-1	TGTGCCTGGAGTGTTTCCCCGGGACTAGCGGGAGATGAGCAGTTCTTC	CAWSVSPGLAGDEQFF
TRBV4-3	NA	few	TRBJ2-7	TGCGCCAGCAGCCAAGGAGAAGTATCCTACGAGCAGTACTTC	CASSQGEVSYEQYF
TRBV29-1	TRBD1	NA	TRBJ1-4	TGCAGCGCCACCGGGACACAGGGGGATGAAAAACTGTTTTTT	CSATGTQGDEKLFF
TRBV4-3	NA	NA	TRBJ1-2	TGCGCCAGCAGCCAAGATTCGGGGGGGGCTTACTATGGCTACACCTTC	CASSQDSGGAYYGYTF
TRBV7-2	TRBD1	NA	TRBJ2-7	TGTGCCAGCAGCTTGACAGGGTCCGACTACGAGCAGTACTTC	CASSLTGSDYEQYF
TRBV27	NA	NA	TRBJ2-1	TGTGCCAGCAGTTTGCTGGGACTGTCGACTGGTGGACCCTACAATGAGCAGTTCTTC	CASSLLGLSTGGPYNEQFF
TRBV2	NA	NA	TRBJ2-7	TGTGCCAGCAGTGAAGAGGGGACGGGACTCTACGAGCAGTACTTC	CASSEEGTGLYEQYF
TRBV25-1	TRBD2	NA	TRBJ2-2	TGTGCCAGCTCCCCCGTTTTCCGGGGGGACAACACCGGGGAGCTGTTTTTT	CASSPVFRGDNTGELFF
TRBV9	NA	NA	TRBJ2-2	TGTGCCAGCAGCGTAGGTGGGGGGTTGAACACCGGGGAGCTGTTTTTT	CASSVGGGLNTGELFF
TRBV6-5	NA	NA	TRBJ1-2	TGTGCGACTAGAGGGGCCGACGATAACTATGGCTACACCTTC	CATRGADDNYGYTF
TRBV5-6	NA	NA	TRBJ2-1	TGTGCCAGCAGCTTGTGGAGTAACTCCTACAATGAGCAGTTCTTC	CASSLWSNSYNEQFF
TRBV10-1	TRBD2	NA	TRBJ2-1	TGCGCCAGACCTTCTAGCGGGAGCAGTAACAATGAGCAGTTCTTC	CARPSSGSSNNEQFF
TRBV19	NA	NA	TRBJ1-1	TGTGCCAGTACTAAGGGACTGCCAAACACTGAAGCTTTCTTT	CASTKGLPNTEAFF
TRBV7-8	NA	NA	TRBJ2-1	TGTGCCAGCAGCTTAGACGGTCGCGGGAAAAGGTTCAATGAGCAGTTCTTC	CASSLDGRGKRFNEQFF
TRBV7-6	TRBD2	once	TRBJ2-3	TGTGCCAGCAGCAGCGCGGGACTAGCGGGCGGCACAGATACGCAGTATTTT	CASSSAGLAGGTDTQYF
TRBV2	TRBD2	NA	TRBJ2-1	TGTGCCAGCAGTGGAGACCTAGCGGAGGGCTACAATGAGCAGTTCTTC	CASSGDLAEGYNEQFF
TRBV25-1	TRBD1	NA	TRBJ2-1	TGTGCCAGCAGTGAATCGCGACAGGGCTCCTACAATGAGCAGTTCTTC	CASSESRQGSYNEQFF
TRBV11-1	NA	NA	TRBJ2-1	TGTGCCAGCAGCTTAGTGAGTAGCGAGAAGGTGAATGAGCAGTTCTTC	CASSLVSSEKVNEQFF
TRBV27	NA	NA	TRBJ2-1	TGTGCCAGCAGTAACGGGACTCCCGGGACTGGCTCCTACAATGAGCAGTTCTTC	CASSNGTPGTGSYNEQFF
TRBV6-1	NA	NA	TRBJ1-5	TGTGCCAGCAGTGATATTGGACAGCCTAAGAGCAATCAGCCCCAGCATTTT	CASSDIGQPKSNQPQHF
TRBV4-3	TRBD2	once	TRBJ2-5	TGCGCCAGCAGCCAAGTAGCGACTAGCGGGAGGGTTGGGGAGACCCAGTACTTC	CASSQVATSGRVGETQYF
TRBV7-2	NA	NA	TRBJ1-1	TGTGCCAGCAGCTCGGCAGGGGTGAGAGCTTTCTTT	CASSSAGVRAFF
TRBV7-6	NA	NA	TRBJ2-7	TGTGCCAGCAGTCCAGGCGGGACCTACGAGCAGTACTTC	CASSPGGTYEQYF
TRBV5-6	TRBD2	NA	TRBJ2-7	TGTGCCAGCAGCTGGGGACTAGCGGGAGTCCCCCACCAGAACGAGCAGTACTTC	CASSWGLAGVPHQNEQYF
TRBV6-5	NA	NA	TRBJ2-7	TGTGCCAGCAGAGCCGCGGGAACACTTCACGAGCAGTACTTC	CASRAAGTLHEQYF
TRBV18	TRBD1	NA	TRBJ2-7	TGTGCCAGCTCACCCCCGGGACAGGGGGCGGACGAGCAGTACTTC	CASSPPGQGADEQYF
TRBV13	TRBD1	NA	TRBJ1-5	TGTGCCAGCAGCCCCGGGACAGGGGTCAATCAGCCCCAGCATTTT	CASSPGTGVNQPQHF
TRBV11-2	TRBD2	NA	TRBJ2-1	TGTGCCAGCAGCTTAGCTCGCGGGAGGAAGGTCGGTGAGCAGTTCTTC	CASSLARGRKVGEQFF
TRBV27	NA	NA	TRBJ2-2	TGTGCCAGCAGTCCGACAGATCCGAACACCGGGGAGCTGTTTTTT	CASSPTDPNTGELFF
TRBV7-9	NA	NA	TRBJ2-2	TGTGCCAGCAGCCCCCCAGAAGCCGGGGAGCTGTTTTTT	CASSPPEAGELFF
TRBV6-4	TRBD1	NA	TRBJ2-3	TGTGCCAGCAGTGACTCCCGGGCAGGGGGCCCAGATACGCAGTATTTT	CASSDSRAGGPDTQYF
TRBV5-6	NA	NA	TRBJ2-3	TGTGCCAGCACCCCGTTCGTAGACACGCACACAGATACGCAGTATTTT	CASTPFVDTHTDTQYF
TRBV4-2	TRBD2	NA	TRBJ2-1	TGTGCCAGCAGCCCAGGGACTAGCGGGAGCAATGAGCAGTTCTTC	CASSPGTSGSNEQFF
TRBV21-1	NA	NA	TRBJ2-1	TGTGCCAGCAGCAAAGGGGGGCAACTCTACAATGAGCAGTTCTTC	CASSKGGQLYNEQFF
TRBV11-3	NA	NA	TRBJ1-1	TGTGCCAGCAGCTTCCCACAGGAAGATCGCACTGAAGCTTTCTTT	CASSFPQEDRTEAFF
TRBV6-1	NA	NA	TRBJ2-1	TGTGCCAGCAGTGAAGTGGGTGGGGCTCCATTGGAGTTCTTC	CASSEVGGAPLEFF
TRBV19	NA	NA	TRBJ2-2	TGTGCCAGTAGTATAGCCGGGAGCCTAGGAACCGGGGAGCTGTTTTTT	CASSIAGSLGTGELFF
TRBV12-5	TRBD2	NA	TRBJ2-7	TGTGCTAGTGGTTTCCCGGGACTAGCGGGTAGGTGTGAGTCCTACGAGCAGTACTTC	CASGFPGLAGRCESYEQYF
TRBV27	NA	NA	TRBJ1-2	TGTGCCAGCAGTTTATCGTACGGACTTAACTATGGCTACACCTTC	CASSLSYGLNYGYTF
TRBV7-9	TRBD2	once	TRBJ2-1	TGTGCCAGCAGCCGGAACTGGCGGGAGCGTCGGGACGAGCAGTTCTTC	CASSRNWRERRDEQFF
TRBV28	TRBD2	NA	TRBJ2-1	TGTGCCAGCAGACCGCACTTCGGGCGGGAGGGAAACTACAATGAGCAGTTCTTC	CASRPHFGREGNYNEQFF
TRBV15	NA	NA	TRBJ1-5	TGTGCCACCAGCACACCCGAGGCCCCGGCGGATCAGCCCCAGCATTTT	CATSTPEAPADQPQHF